The entry below describes one TCR beta chain. There are 15 residues in the CDR3. In germline, CDR1 is MGHRA, CDR2 YSYEKL. The V end lost 4 bases, the J end lost 4 bases, and 17 bases lay between the germline ends. This record comes from a study of blood T cell repertoires in COVID-19. For the study at large: Sources were T cells, B-cell-depleted T cells, or PBMCs; the material itself was cDNA or gDNA.

Clones were sequenced by immunoSEQ multiplex PCR, and TCRdb holds only the in-frame ones, with some missing. This sample has some 70,000 clones, with approximately 90% found just once. This clonotype was obtained from a human donor in a cohort sampled during active COVID-19. This chain joins TRBV4-1 and TRBJ2-7; D perhaps matches TRBD1 (6 bases). The material sequenced was peripheral blood. The CDR3 DNA reads TGCGCCAGCAGCCCCACCACAGGGTCCTTTTACGAGCAGTACTTC. Translated, it gives CASSPTTGSFYEQYF.